This T cell receptor (beta chain) was sequenced in a study of cytomegalovirus exposure and HLA in healthy donors. As for the study in general: Per a later analysis, the approximately 700 first-cohort and more than 100 validation repertoires shared one platform.

From the approximately 120-subject validation cohort, which was separate from the roughly 670-subject first cohort, the donors were drawn. Whole-study findings and limits: One later analysis, an examination of the 120 validation repertoires, found that first-cohort TCR clusters tended to co-occur in them. Whilst most TCR sequences proved rare, a subset of public TCRs occurred across many donors.

This clone was seen once. Its target is not known. V lost 0 bases and J lost 1; bases outside the gene matches: 17. From germline, CDR1 is SGHRS and CDR2 YFSETQ. CDR3 length equals 21 residues. TCRdb's copy holds only in-frame clones and misses some; the assay was immunoSEQ multiplex PCR. The sample records 75,000 to 85,000 clones, approximately 91% being singletons. The sample consisted of PBMCs. The clonotype was recovered from a man in his thirties or forties in good health and CMV-seronegative. The V gene is TRBV5-1, the J gene TRBJ2-7, with 12 nucleotides matching TRBD2. The CDR3 bases are TGCGCCAGCAGCTTGGGTCCGGGTTGGACTAGCGGGACTTCCGGGTCCTACGAGCAGTACTTC. Translating gives CASSLGPGWTSGTSGSYEQYF. Drawing the rest from reference TRBV5-1 and TRBJ2-7, the complete variable domain is KAGVTQTPRYLIKTRGQQVTLSCSPISGHRSVSWYQQTPGQGLQFLFEYFSETQRNKGNFPGRFSGRQFSNSRSEMNVSTLELGDSALYLCASSLGPGWTSGTSGSYEQYFGPGTRLTVT.